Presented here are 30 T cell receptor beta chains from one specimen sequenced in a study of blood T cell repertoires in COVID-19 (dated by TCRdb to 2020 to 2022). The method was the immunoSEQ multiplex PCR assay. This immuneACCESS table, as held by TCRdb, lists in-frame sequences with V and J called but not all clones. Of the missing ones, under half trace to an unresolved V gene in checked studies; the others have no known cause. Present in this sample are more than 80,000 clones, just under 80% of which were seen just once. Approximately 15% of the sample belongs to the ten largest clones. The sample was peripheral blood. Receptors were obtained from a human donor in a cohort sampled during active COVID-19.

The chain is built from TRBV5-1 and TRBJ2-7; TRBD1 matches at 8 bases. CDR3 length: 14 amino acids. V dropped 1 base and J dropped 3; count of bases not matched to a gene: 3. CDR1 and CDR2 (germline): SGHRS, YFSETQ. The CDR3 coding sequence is TGCGCCAGCAGCTTGCGGACAGGGATCTACGAGCAGTACTTC. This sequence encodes CASSLRTGIYEQYF.

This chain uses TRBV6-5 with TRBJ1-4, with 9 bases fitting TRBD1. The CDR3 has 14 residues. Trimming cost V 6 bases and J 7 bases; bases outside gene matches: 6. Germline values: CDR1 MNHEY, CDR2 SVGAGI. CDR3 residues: CASRGQGLSEKLFF. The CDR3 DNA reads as TGTGCCAGCAGAGGACAGGGGTTGAGTGAAAAACTGTTTTTT.

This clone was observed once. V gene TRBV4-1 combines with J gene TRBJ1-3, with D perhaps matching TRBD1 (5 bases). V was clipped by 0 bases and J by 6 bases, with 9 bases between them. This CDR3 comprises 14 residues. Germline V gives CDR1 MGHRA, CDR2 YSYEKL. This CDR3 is CASSQDWGENTIYF. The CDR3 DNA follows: TGCGCCAGCAGCCAAGATTGGGGGGAAAACACCATATATTTT.

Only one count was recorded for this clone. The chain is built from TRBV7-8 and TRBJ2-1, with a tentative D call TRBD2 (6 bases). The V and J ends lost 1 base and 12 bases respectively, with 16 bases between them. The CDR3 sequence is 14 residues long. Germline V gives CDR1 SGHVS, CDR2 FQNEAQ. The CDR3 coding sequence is TGTGCCAGCAGCTTAGGGGGACTCGTTCGGAGGCAGTTCTTC. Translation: CASSLGGLVRRQFF.

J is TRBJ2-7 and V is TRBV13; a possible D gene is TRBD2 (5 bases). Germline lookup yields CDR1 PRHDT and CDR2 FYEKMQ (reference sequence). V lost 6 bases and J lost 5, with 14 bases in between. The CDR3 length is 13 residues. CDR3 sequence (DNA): TGTGCCAGCAGTCTTTCCCTGGAGGACGAGCAGTACTTC. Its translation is CASSLSLEDEQYF.

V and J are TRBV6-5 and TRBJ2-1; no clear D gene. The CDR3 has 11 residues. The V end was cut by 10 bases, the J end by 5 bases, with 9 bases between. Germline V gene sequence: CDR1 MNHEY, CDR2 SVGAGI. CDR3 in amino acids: CATKLNNEQFF. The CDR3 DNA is TGTGCCACCAAACTCAACAATGAGCAGTTCTTC.

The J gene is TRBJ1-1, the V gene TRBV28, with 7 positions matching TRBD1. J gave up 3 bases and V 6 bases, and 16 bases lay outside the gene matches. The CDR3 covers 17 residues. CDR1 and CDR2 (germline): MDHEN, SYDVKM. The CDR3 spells CASSQGGPGSGDTEAFF. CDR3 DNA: TGTGCCAGCAGCCAGGGGGGCCCAGGTTCGGGCGACACTGAAGCTTTCTTT.

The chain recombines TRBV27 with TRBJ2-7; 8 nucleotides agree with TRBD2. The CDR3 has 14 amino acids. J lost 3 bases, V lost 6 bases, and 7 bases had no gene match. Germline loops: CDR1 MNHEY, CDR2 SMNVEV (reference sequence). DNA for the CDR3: TGTGCCAGCAGCCGTAGCGGGACTTACTACGAGCAGTACTTC. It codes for CASSRSGTYYEQYF.

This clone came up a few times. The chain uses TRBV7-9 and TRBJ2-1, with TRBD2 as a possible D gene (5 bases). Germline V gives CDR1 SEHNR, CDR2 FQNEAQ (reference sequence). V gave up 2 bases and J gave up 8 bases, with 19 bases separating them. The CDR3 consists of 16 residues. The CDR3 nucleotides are TGTGCCAGCAGCTTACGGCAGGTCGGCACCGGGGATGAGCAGTTCTTC. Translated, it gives CASSLRQVGTGDEQFF.

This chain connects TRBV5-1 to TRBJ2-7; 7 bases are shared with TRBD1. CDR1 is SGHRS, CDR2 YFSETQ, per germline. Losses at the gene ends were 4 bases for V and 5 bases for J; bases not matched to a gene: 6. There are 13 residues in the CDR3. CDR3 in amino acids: CASSRDSVHEQYF. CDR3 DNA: TGCGCCAGCAGCCGGGACAGTGTTCACGAGCAGTACTTC.

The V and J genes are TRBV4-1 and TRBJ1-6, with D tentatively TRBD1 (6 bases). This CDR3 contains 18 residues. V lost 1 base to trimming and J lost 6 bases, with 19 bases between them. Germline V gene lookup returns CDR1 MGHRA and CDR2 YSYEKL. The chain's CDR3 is CASSQGRGTDPFNSPLHF. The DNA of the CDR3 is TGCGCCAGCAGCCAAGGCAGGGGCACGGATCCTTTTAATTCACCCCTCCACTTT.

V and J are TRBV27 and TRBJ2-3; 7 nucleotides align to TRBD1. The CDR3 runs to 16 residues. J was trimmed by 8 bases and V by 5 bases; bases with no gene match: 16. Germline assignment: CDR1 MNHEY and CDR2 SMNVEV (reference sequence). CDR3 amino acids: CASSPITLGQAGTQYF. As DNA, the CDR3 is TGTGCCAGCAGTCCCATAACCCTTGGACAGGCGGGTACGCAGTATTTT.

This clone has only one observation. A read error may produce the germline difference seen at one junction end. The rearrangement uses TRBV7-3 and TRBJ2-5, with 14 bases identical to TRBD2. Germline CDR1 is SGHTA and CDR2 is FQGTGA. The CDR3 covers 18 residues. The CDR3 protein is CASSLGTSGGMRLETQHF. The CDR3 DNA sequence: TGTGCCAGCAGCCTTGGGACTAGCGGGGGCATGAGGCTAGAGACCCAGCACTTC.

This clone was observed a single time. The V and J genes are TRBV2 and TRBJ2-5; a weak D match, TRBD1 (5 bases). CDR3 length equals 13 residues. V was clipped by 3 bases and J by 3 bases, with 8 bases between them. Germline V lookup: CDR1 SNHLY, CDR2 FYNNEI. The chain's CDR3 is CASSELGEETQYF. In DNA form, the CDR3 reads TGTGCCAGCAGTGAGTTAGGGGAAGAGACCCAGTACTTC.

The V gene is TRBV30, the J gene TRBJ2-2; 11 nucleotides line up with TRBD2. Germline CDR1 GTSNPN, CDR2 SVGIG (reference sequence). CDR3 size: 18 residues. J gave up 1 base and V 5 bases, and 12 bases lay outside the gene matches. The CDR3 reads CAWRSPSTSGGNTGELFF. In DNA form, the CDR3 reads TGTGCCTGGCGCTCACCAAGCACTAGCGGGGGGAACACCGGGGAGCTGTTTTTT.

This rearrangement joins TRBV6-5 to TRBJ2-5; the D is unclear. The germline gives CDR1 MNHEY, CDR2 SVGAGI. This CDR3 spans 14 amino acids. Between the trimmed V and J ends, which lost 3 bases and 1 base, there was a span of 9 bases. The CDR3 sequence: CASSYNPRQETQYF. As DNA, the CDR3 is TGTGCCAGCAGTTATAATCCCCGCCAAGAGACCCAGTACTTC.

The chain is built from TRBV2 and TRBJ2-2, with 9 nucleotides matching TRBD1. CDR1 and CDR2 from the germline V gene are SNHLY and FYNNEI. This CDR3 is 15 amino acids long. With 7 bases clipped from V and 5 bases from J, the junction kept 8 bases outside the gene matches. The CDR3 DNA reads TGTGCCAGCACTCGGGACAGGGTAGAGACCGGGGAGCTGTTTTTT. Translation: CASTRDRVETGELFF.

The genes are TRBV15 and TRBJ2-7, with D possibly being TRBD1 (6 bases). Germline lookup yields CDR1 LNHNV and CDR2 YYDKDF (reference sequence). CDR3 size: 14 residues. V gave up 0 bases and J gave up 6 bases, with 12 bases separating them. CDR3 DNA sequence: TGTGCCACCAGCAGAGATTTACAGGGCGGCGAGCAGTACTTC. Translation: CATSRDLQGGEQYF.

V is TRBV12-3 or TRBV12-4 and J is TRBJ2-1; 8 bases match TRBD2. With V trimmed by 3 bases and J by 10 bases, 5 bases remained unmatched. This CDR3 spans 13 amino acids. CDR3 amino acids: CASSLSSGPEQFF. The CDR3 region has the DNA TGTGCCAGCAGTTTGTCTAGCGGGCCCGAGCAGTTCTTC.

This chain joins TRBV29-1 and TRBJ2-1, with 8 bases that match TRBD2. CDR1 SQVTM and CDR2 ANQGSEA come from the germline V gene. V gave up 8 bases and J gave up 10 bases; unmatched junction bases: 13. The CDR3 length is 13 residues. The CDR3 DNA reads TGCAGCACCTCCCAGCGGGGGAGGTGGGAGCAGTTCTTC. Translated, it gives CSTSQRGRWEQFF.

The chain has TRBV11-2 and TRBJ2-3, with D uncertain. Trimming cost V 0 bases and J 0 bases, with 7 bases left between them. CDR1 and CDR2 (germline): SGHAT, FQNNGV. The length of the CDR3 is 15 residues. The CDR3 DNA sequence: TGTGCCAGCAGCTTAGAGAGTCTTAGCACAGATACGCAGTATTTT. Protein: CASSLESLSTDTQYF.

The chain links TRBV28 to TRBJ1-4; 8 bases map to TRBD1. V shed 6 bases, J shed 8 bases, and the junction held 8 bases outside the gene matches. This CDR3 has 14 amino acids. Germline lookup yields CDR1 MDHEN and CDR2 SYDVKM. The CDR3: CASRPTGGWEKLFF. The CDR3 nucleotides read TGTGCCAGCAGGCCCACAGGGGGTTGGGAAAAACTGTTTTTT.

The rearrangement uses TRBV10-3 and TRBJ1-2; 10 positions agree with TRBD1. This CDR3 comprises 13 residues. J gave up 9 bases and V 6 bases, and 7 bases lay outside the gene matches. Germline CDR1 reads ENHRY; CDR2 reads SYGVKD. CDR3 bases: TGTGCCATCAGGGGACAGGGGTTGGGGAGCTACACCTTC. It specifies CAIRGQGLGSYTF.

In DNA, the CDR3 is TGTGCCAGCAGTTACCTGGGACTAGCGGGAGCGAATGAGCAGTTCTTC. Translated: CASSYLGLAGANEQFF. The chain combines TRBV6-2 or TRBV6-3 with TRBJ2-1; 14 positions agree with TRBD2. Germline V gives CDR1 MNHEY, CDR2 SVGEGT. The CDR3 totals 16 residues. V lost 2 bases and J lost 7; bases outside the gene matches: 4.

Here the CDR3 DNA reads TGTGCCAGCAGTTTTGACAGGGGATATGGCTACACCTTC. Translating gives CASSFDRGYGYTF. The chain recombines TRBV27 with TRBJ1-2; 8 bases are a match to TRBD1. V trimming: 3 bases; J trimming: 5 bases; junction bases outside the gene matches: 2. The germline V gene encodes CDR1 MNHEY and CDR2 SMNVEV (reference sequence). The CDR3 has 13 amino acids.

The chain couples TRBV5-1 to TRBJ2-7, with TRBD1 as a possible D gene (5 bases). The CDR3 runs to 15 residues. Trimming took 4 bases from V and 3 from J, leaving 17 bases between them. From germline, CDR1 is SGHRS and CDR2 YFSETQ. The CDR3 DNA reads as TGCGCCAGCAGCCCGCAAGGCAGGGCCATCTACGAGCAGTACTTC. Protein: CASSPQGRAIYEQYF. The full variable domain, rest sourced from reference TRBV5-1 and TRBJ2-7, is KAGVTQTPRYLIKTRGQQVTLSCSPISGHRSVSWYQQTPGQGLQFLFEYFSETQRNKGNFPGRFSGRQFSNSRSEMNVSTLELGDSALYLCASSPQGRAIYEQYFGPGTRLTVT.

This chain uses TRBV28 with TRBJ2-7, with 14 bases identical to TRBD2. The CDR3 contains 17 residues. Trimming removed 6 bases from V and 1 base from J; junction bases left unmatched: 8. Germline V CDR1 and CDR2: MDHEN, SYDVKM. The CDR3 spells CASSGGLAGDPSYEQYF. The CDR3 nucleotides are TGTGCCAGCAGCGGGGGACTAGCGGGGGATCCGTCCTACGAGCAGTACTTC. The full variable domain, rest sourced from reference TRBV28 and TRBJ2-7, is DVKVTQSSRYLVKRTGEKVFLECVQDMDHENMFWYRQDPGLGLRLIYFSYDVKMKEKGDIPEGYSVSREKKERFSLILESASTNQTSMYLCASSGGLAGDPSYEQYFGPGTRLTVT.

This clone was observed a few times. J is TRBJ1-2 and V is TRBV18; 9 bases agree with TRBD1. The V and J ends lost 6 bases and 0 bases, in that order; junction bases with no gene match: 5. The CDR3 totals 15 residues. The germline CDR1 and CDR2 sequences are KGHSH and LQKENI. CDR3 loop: CASSRDRDPNYGYTF. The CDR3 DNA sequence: TGTGCCAGCTCCCGGGACAGGGACCCTAACTATGGCTACACCTTC.

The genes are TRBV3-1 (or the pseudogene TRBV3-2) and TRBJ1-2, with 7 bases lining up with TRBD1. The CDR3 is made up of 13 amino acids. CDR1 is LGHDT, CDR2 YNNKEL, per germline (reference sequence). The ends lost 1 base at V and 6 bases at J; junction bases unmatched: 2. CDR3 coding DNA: TGTGCCAGCAGCCAAGGAAGGGGGCATGGCTACACCTTC. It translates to CASSQGRGHGYTF.

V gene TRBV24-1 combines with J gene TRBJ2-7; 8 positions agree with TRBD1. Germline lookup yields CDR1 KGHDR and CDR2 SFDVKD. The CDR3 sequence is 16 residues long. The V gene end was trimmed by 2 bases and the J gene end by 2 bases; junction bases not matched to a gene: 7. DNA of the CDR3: TGTGCCACCAGTGATTCCCGGACAGGGTTCACCTACGAGCAGTACTTC. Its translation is CATSDSRTGFTYEQYF.